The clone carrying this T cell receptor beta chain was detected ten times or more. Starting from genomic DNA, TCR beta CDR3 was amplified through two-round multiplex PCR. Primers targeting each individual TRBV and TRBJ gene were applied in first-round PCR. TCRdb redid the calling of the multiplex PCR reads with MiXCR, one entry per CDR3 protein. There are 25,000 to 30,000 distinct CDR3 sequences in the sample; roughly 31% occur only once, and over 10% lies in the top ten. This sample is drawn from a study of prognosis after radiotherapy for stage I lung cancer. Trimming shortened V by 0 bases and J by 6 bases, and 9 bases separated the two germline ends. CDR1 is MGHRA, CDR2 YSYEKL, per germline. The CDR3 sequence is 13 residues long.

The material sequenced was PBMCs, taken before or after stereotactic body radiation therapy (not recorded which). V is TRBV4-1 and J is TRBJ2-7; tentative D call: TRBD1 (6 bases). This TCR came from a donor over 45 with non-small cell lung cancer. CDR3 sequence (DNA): TGCGCCAGCAGCCAAGATGACAGGTCCGAGCAGTACTTC. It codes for CASSQDDRSEQYF.